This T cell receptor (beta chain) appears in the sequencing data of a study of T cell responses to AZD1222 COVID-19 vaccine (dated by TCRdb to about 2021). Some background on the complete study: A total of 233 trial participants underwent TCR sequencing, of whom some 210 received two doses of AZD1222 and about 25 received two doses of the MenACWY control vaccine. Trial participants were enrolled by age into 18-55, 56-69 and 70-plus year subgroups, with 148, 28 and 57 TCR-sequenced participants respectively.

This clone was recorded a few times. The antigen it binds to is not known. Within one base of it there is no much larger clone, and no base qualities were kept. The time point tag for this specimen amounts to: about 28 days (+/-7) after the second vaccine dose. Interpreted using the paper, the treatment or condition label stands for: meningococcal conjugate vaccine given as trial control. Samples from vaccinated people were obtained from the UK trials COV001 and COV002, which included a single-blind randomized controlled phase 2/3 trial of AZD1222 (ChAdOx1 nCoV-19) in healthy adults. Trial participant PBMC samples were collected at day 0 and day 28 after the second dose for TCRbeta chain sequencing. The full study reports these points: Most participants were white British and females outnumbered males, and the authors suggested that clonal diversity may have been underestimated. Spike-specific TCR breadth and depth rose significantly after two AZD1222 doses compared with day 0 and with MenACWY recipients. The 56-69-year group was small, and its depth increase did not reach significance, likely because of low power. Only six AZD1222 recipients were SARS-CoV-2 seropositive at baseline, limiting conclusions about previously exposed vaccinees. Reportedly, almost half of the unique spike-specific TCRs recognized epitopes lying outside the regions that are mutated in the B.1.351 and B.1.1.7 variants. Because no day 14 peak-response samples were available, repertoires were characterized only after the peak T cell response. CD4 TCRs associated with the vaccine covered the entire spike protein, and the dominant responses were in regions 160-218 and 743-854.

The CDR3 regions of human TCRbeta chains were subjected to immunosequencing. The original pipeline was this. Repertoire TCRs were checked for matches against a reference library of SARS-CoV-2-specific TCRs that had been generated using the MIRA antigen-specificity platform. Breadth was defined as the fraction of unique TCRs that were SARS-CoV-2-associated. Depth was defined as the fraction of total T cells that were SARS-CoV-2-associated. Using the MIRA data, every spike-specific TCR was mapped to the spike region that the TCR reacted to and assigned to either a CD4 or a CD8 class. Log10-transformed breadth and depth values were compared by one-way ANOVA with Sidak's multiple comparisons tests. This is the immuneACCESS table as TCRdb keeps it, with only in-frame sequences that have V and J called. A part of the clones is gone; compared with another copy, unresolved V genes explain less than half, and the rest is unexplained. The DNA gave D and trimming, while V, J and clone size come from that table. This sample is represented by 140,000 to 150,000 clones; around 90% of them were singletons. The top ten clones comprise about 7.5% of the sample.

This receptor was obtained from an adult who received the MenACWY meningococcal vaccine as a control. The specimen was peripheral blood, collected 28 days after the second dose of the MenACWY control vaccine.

In nucleotides, the sequence is TGTGCCAGCAGCTTTGGGTACCAAGAGACCCAGTACTTC. Its coded protein is CASSFGYQETQYF. The chain joins TRBV11-1 to TRBJ2-5; there is no confident call for the D gene. From a lookup of the germline V gene (reference sequence), CDR1 and CDR2 are SGHAT and FQDESV. Taken from cysteine to phenylalanine, the CDR3 has 13 residues. Here the CDR3 DNA is all that survives: 39 bases in frame from base 1. V is shortened by 3 bases, J by 0 bases, and the region joining them spans 5 bases.